This T cell receptor (beta chain) was sequenced in a study of response to subunit inactivated influenza vaccine. This clonotype was counted a few times. CDR1 MNHEY and CDR2 SVGEGT come from the germline V gene. Trimming stripped 5 bases from V and 8 bases from J, with 9 bases between. The CDR3 sequence is 12 residues long. TCRdb used MiXCR to reprocess the RT-PCR reads, holding one entry per CDR3 protein. The table has some 570,000 distinct CDR3 sequences, over 9% seen once; the top ten hold approximately 10%. In addition, the sample was reused for a study of T cells expressing NK-cell markers. This second report adds: UMIs were included in TCR beta cDNA generated by 5'RACE template switching. The same clonotypes also predominated in the CD3+CD56-NKG2C+ fraction of a few donors.

The clonotype originates from a man aged 50-59 years who received an inactivated influenza vaccine. The starting material was PBMCs from blood, obtained on the day of vaccination. The chain employs TRBV6-2 or TRBV6-3 and TRBJ1-4; no firm D call. CDR3 coding DNA: TGTGCCAGCAGTGGGCGGAGGGAAAAACTGTTTTTT. Its protein is CASSGRREKLFF.